These 3 T cell receptor beta chains were sequenced from one sample in a study of shared clonotypes between healthy human individuals. The data were produced by immunoSEQ multiplex PCR, yet TCRdb's version contains in-frame clones alone and is incomplete. The sample lists some 500,000 clones; 95% to 97% were seen once. The material sequenced was naive CD4+ T cells sorted from blood. Subset reported: CD45RA+ positively selected. All receptors come from a woman under 40 in good health.

The chain has TRBV2 and TRBJ2-3; TRBD1 aligns across 7 bases. Germline V lookup: CDR1 SNHLY, CDR2 FYNNEI. The trim removed 6 bases at V and 1 base at J, leaving 4 bases unmatched. The CDR3 totals 14 residues. For the CDR3, the DNA is TGTGCCAGCAGCAAAACAGGGGGCACAGATACGCAGTATTTT. This sequence encodes CASSKTGGTDTQYF. Full variable domain (remainder filled in from reference TRBV2 and TRBJ2-3): EPEVTQTPSHQVTQMGQEVILRCVPISNHLYFYWYRQILGQKVEFLVSFYNNEISEKSEIFDDQFSVERPDGSNFTLKIRSTKLEDSAMYFCASSKTGGTDTQYFGPGTRLTVL.

The chain is built from TRBV14 and TRBJ2-1, with 13 bases that match TRBD2. The ends lost 4 bases at V and 7 bases at J; junction bases unmatched: 10. Per germline, CDR1 SGHDN and CDR2 FVKESK. The CDR3 extends over 17 amino acids. The CDR3 DNA reads TGTGCCAGCAGCCCGTTGTCCGGGACTAGCGGGAAAAATGAGCAGTTCTTC. Protein: CASSPLSGTSGKNEQFF.

The table lists this clone with a count of one. The chain joins TRBV6-5 to TRBJ1-6; TRBD1 might be the D (5 bases). Looked up from germline, CDR1 is MNHEY and CDR2 is SVGAGI. There are 13 residues in the CDR3. Trimming pared 6 bases from V and 8 bases from J, leaving 11 bases between. CDR3: CASSLDSHSPLHF. CDR3 sequence (DNA): TGTGCCAGCAGCCTCGACAGCCATTCACCCCTCCACTTT.